This is a list of T cell receptor beta chains from one sample in a study of molecular identifiers for immune sequencing clone quantification. MiXCR, applied by TCRdb to the PCR reads, yields one record per CDR3 protein. The sample yields 550,000 to 750,000 distinct CDR3 sequences, roughly 21% seen once. The specimen was naive CD8+ T cells from blood, with Jurkat cell RNA spiked in. These receptors were taken from a human donor in good health. Some libraries in this study had Jurkat cell RNA spiked in. CDR3s include the opening cysteine and the closing phenylalanine or tryptophan. The D gene is left open where the match is weak. Some rows mark clone size as missing; the rest say once, few, many or name a class of expanded clone.

>TRBV19|.|TRBJ1-5|TRBD1
CATRDREGENQPQHF
TGTGCCACCCGGGACAGGGAGGGGGAAAACCAGCCCCAGCATTTT
>TRBV10-1|.|TRBJ2-1|.
CASSEFYSAFEQFF
TGCGCCAGCAGCGAGTTCTACTCCGCGTTCGAGCAGTTCTTC
>TRBV12-3/TRBV12-4|many|TRBJ2-5|.
CASSGVTQYF
TGTGCCAGCTCTGGGGTGACCCAGTACTTC
>TRBV28|many|TRBJ1-5|.
CASSFLGPRGPEANNQPQHF
TGTGCCAGCAGTTTCTTGGGCCCCCGCGGACCGGAAGCGAACAATCAGCCCCAGCATTTT
>TRBV20-1|many|TRBJ1-3|.
CSVWDSPIDTIYF
TGCAGTGTCTGGGACTCCCCAATAGACACCATATATTTT
>TRBV4-1|many|TRBJ1-2|TRBD1
CASSQDRGTGYGYTF
TGCGCCAGCAGCCAAGACAGGGGGACGGGCTATGGCTACACCTTC
>TRBV6-5|.|TRBJ2-1|.
CASSYDGSYNEQFF
TGTGCCAGCAGTTATGACGGCTCCTACAATGAGCAGTTCTTC
>TRBV19|.|TRBJ1-1|TRBD1
CASSWGTANTEAFF
TGTGCCAGTAGCTGGGGGACAGCGAACACTGAAGCTTTCTTT
>TRBV3-1|.|TRBJ1-4|.
CASSQEWGAGEKLFF
TGTGCCAGCAGCCAAGAATGGGGGGCGGGTGAAAAACTGTTTTTT
>TRBV27|.|TRBJ2-1|TRBD2
CASSLILAGHEQFF
TGTGCCAGCAGTTTAATCCTAGCGGGTCATGAGCAGTTCTTC
>TRBV7-6|many|TRBJ2-7|.
CASSLDQSEQYF
TGTGCCAGCAGCTTAGACCAGAGCGAGCAGTACTTC
>TRBV11-1|.|TRBJ2-3|.
CASSRDGGNLHTQYF
TGTGCCAGCAGCCGGGATGGGGGGAACTTACATACGCAGTATTTT
>TRBV28|few|TRBJ1-1|.
CASSPSRGADEAFF
TGTGCCAGCAGCCCGAGCCGGGGCGCCGATGAAGCTTTCTTT
>TRBV12-3/TRBV12-4|few|TRBJ1-2|.
CAGSFPREEGYTF
TGTGCCGGCAGTTTTCCCAGGGAGGAGGGCTACACCTTC
>TRBV7-7|many|TRBJ2-3|.
CASSNRVRDTQYF
TGTGCCAGCAGTAATAGGGTCAGGGATACGCAGTATTTT
>TRBV7-6|many|TRBJ2-5|.
CASSFEGLETQYF
TGTGCCAGCAGCTTCGAGGGTTTGGAGACCCAGTACTTC
>TRBV10-2|many|TRBJ2-7|.
CASSDLGYEQYF
TGCGCCAGCAGTGATTTAGGGTACGAGCAGTACTTC
>TRBV20-1|.|TRBJ2-7|TRBD1
CSARGPGQDNYEQYF
TGCAGTGCTAGAGGTCCGGGACAGGATAACTACGAGCAGTACTTC
>TRBV12-3/TRBV12-4|.|TRBJ1-2|.
CASNSGQTNYGYTF
TGTGCCAGCAATTCGGGACAAACCAACTATGGCTACACCTTC
>TRBV7-9|.|TRBJ1-2|TRBD1
CASSLELRYLEGQNYGYTF
TGTGCCAGCAGCTTAGAATTGCGATACCTGGAGGGACAGAATTATGGCTACACCTTC
>TRBV4-3|few|TRBJ2-7|.
CASSQDMGRSTYEQYF
TGCGCCAGCAGCCAAGATATGGGCAGGTCCACCTACGAGCAGTACTTC
>TRBV6-2/TRBV6-3|many|TRBJ2-7|.
CASSRPGGSYEQYF
TGTGCCAGCAGTCGGCCGGGTGGATCCTACGAGCAGTACTTC
>TRBV4-3|.|TRBJ2-7|.
CASSQEQGDASYEQYF
TGCGCCAGCAGCCAGGAACAGGGTGACGCCTCCTACGAGCAGTACTTC
>TRBV7-8|many|TRBJ2-3|TRBD2
CASSLTRGLAGGTDTQYF
TGTGCCAGCAGCTTAACCCGGGGACTAGCGGGGGGCACAGATACGCAGTATTTT
>TRBV10-3|many|TRBJ2-5|TRBD1
CATWKGQIETQYF
TGTGCCACCTGGAAGGGACAGATAGAGACCCAGTACTTC
>TRBV30|few|TRBJ1-1|.
CAWAGNSEAFF
TGTGCCTGGGCAGGGAACTCTGAAGCTTTCTTT
>TRBV6-1|.|TRBJ2-7|.
CASSERAFHSNYEQYF
TGTGCCAGCAGTGAAAGAGCGTTCCATAGCAATTACGAGCAGTACTTC
>TRBV5-1|many|TRBJ2-1|TRBD2
CASSLVVQRAGGSYNEQFF
TGCGCCAGCAGCTTGGTGGTTCAAAGGGCGGGGGGCTCCTACAATGAGCAGTTCTTC
>TRBV20-1|many|TRBJ2-7|TRBD1
CSAADRRLGYEQYF
TGCAGTGCAGCGGACAGGCGACTTGGATACGAGCAGTACTTC
>TRBV19|many|TRBJ1-4|.
CASSMTAWDEKLFF
TGTGCCAGTAGTATGACAGCCTGGGATGAAAAACTGTTTTTT
>TRBV13|.|TRBJ2-5|TRBD1
CASSLGVGQGYQETQYF
TGTGCCAGCAGCTTAGGGGTGGGACAGGGGTACCAAGAGACCCAGTACTTC
>TRBV28|many|TRBJ2-5|.
CASSLGQIQETQYF
TGTGCCAGCAGTTTGGGTCAGATCCAAGAGACCCAGTACTTC
>TRBV19|many|TRBJ1-5|TRBD1
CASSPRGQVNQPQHF
TGTGCCAGTAGTCCCAGGGGGCAAGTCAATCAGCCCCAGCATTTT
>TRBV5-1|many|TRBJ2-1|.
CASSSDTPFFDEQFF
TGCGCCAGCAGCTCGGACACCCCCTTCTTTGATGAGCAGTTCTTC
>TRBV29-1|many|TRBJ2-3|.
CSVELSGSTDTQYF
TGCAGCGTTGAATTGAGCGGGAGCACAGATACGCAGTATTTT
>TRBV15|.|TRBJ1-2|TRBD1
CAATLNKQGNYGYTF
TGTGCCGCCACCCTAAATAAACAGGGGAACTATGGCTACACCTTC
>TRBV19|few|TRBJ2-1|TRBD2
CASNLAGDYNEQFF
TGTGCCAGTAATCTAGCGGGGGATTACAATGAGCAGTTCTTC
>TRBV28|many|TRBJ2-2|.
CASSLLTGRSTGELFF
TGTGCCAGCAGTTTATTAACAGGGCGGTCCACCGGGGAGCTGTTTTTT
>TRBV7-9|many|TRBJ1-5|.
CASSQGFAQPQHF
TGTGCCAGCAGCCAGGGATTCGCGCAGCCCCAGCATTTT
>TRBV27|.|TRBJ2-7|.
CASNSNALQGGDEQYF
TGTGCCAGCAATAGTAACGCGCTACAGGGAGGCGACGAGCAGTACTTC
>TRBV9|many|TRBJ1-4|.
CASSGTDEEKLFF
TGTGCCAGCAGCGGGACCGACGAGGAAAAACTGTTTTTT
>TRBV6-2/TRBV6-3|many|TRBJ2-6|.
CASSYIKFSGANVLTF
TGTGCCAGCAGTTATATAAAGTTCTCTGGGGCCAACGTCCTGACTTTC
>TRBV24-1|few|TRBJ1-5|TRBD1
CATSDTGTGDYSNQPQHF
TGTGCCACCAGTGACACCGGGACAGGCGATTATAGCAATCAGCCCCAGCATTTT
>TRBV6-2/TRBV6-3|few|TRBJ1-1|TRBD1
CASSYYRGGGRGTEAFF
TGTGCCAGCAGTTATTACCGCGGAGGGGGCAGGGGGACTGAAGCTTTCTTT
>TRBV2|many|TRBJ2-7|TRBD2
CASSPGQREGLYEQYF
TGTGCCAGCAGCCCCGGACAGCGGGAGGGCCTCTACGAGCAGTACTTC
>TRBV14|few|TRBJ2-1|.
CASSQIQGRNNEQFF
TGTGCCAGCAGCCAAATTCAGGGTCGGAACAATGAGCAGTTCTTC
>TRBV5-6|many|TRBJ2-7|TRBD2
CASSSTSGRAYEQYF
TGTGCCAGCAGCTCGACTAGCGGGAGGGCCTACGAGCAGTACTTC
>TRBV19|.|TRBJ2-5|TRBD1
CASSSWDRGQETRYF
TGTGCCAGTAGTTCCTGGGACAGGGGGCAAGAGACCCGGTACTTC
>TRBV20-1|.|TRBJ2-1|.
CSAKLAEGFWEQFF
TGCAGTGCAAAACTAGCAGAGGGCTTTTGGGAGCAGTTCTTC
>TRBV11-2|many|TRBJ2-1|.
CASSLEAGRYNEQFF
TGTGCCAGCAGCTTAGAAGCAGGGCGATACAATGAGCAGTTCTTC
>TRBV4-1|many|TRBJ2-7|TRBD1
CASSQVRDRGRIF
TGCGCCAGCAGCCAAGTCCGGGACAGGGGGCGCATCTTC
>TRBV6-5|few|TRBJ2-1|.
CASSQQRGRRLNEQFF
TGTGCCAGCAGCCAACAGAGGGGCCGTCGGCTTAATGAGCAGTTCTTC
>TRBV27|.|TRBJ2-1|.
CASSLSPGNEQFF
TGTGCCAGCAGTTTAAGTCCGGGCAATGAGCAGTTCTTC